This T cell receptor (beta chain) is from a study of control samples from healthy donors and cancer patients. Repertoires were generated with immunoSEQ multiplex PCR, while TCRdb's copy carries only in-frame clones and drops some. This table holds 150,000 to 200,000 clones. The CDR3 contains 14 residues. Germline CDR1 is MDHEN and CDR2 is SYDVKM. V trimming: 5 bases; J trimming: 7 bases; junction bases outside the gene matches: 8. V gene TRBV28 combines with J gene TRBJ1-2; TRBD1 matches at 9 bases. What was sequenced was blood. The origin of this receptor is a woman aged 25 to 45 in good health. CDR3 nucleotides: TGTGCCAGCAGTCTTCCGGGACAGGGCCGTGGCTACACCTTC. Translation gives CASSLPGQGRGYTF.